This passage covers 8 T cell receptor beta chains from one sample sequenced in a study of blood T cell repertoires in COVID-19 (dated by TCRdb to about 2020). The receptor library was made with the immunoSEQ multiplex PCR assay. Here the immuneACCESS table is served through TCRdb, limited to in-frame sequences with V and J called. Missing clones are a known gap in these copies; in checked studies unresolved V genes cover under half, and the rest lacks a known reason. The sample yields a few hundred thousand clones; over 75% were counted once. Jointly, the top ten make up roughly 7.1% of the sample. The source material was PBMCs or T cells enriched from blood (not recorded which). Receptors originate from a man aged 30 to 39 in a cohort exposed to, infected with or recovered from COVID-19 (not recorded which).

This clone was seen a single time. The chain combines TRBV2 with TRBJ1-4, with D unresolved. CDR1 and CDR2 (germline): SNHLY, FYNNEI. V gave up 11 bases and J gave up 0 bases, with 10 bases separating them. The CDR3 has 13 residues. The CDR3 region has the DNA TGTGCCGCCTCCCAGTCAACTAATGAAAAACTGTTTTTT. It encodes CAASQSTNEKLFF.

The chain combines TRBV25-1 with TRBJ2-3; 10 bases agree with TRBD2. This CDR3 region has 15 residues. CDR1 is MGHDK and CDR2 is SYGVNS in the germline V gene. V was clipped by 6 bases and J by 3 bases; unmatched bases: 6. DNA for the CDR3: TGTGCCAGCAGCTCTAGCGGGAGTCCGACAGATACGCAGTATTTT. Translating it yields CASSSSGSPTDTQYF.

The rearrangement uses TRBV4-3 and TRBJ2-7; possibly TRBD2 for D (6 bases). The length of the CDR3 is 15 residues. Trimming removed 2 bases at V and 4 bases at J, with 15 bases between. CDR1 LGHNA and CDR2 YSLEER come from the germline V gene. The CDR3 DNA reads TGCGCCAGCAGCCAAACTGCCGTCGGGACTTACGAGCAGTACTTC. Protein product: CASSQTAVGTYEQYF.

The gene calls are TRBV4-1 and TRBJ1-6, with TRBD1 matching 7 bases. Germline trimming cut 1 base from V and 5 bases from J; bases unmatched to any gene: 8. The CDR3 is 17 amino acids. Germline values: CDR1 MGHRA, CDR2 YSYEKL. The CDR3 sequence is CASSQVTGTADNSPLHF. DNA for the CDR3: TGCGCCAGCAGCCAAGTGACAGGGACCGCGGATAATTCACCCCTCCACTTT.

V and J are TRBV5-4 and TRBJ2-5; 12 nucleotides agree with TRBD2. Germline V gene lookup returns CDR1 SGHNT and CDR2 YYREEE (reference sequence). J gave up 1 base and V 4 bases, and 5 bases lay outside the gene matches. This CDR3 spans 16 amino acids. The CDR3 spells CASSTGLAGVQETQYF. CDR3 nucleotides: TGTGCCAGCAGCACGGGACTAGCGGGCGTCCAAGAGACCCAGTACTTC.

This clone was seen a few times. Written as DNA, the CDR3 is TGTGCCAGCTCACCACCTGGTCGACAGGGGAACACTGAAGCTTTCTTT. This translates into CASSPPGRQGNTEAFF. This chain uses TRBV18 with TRBJ1-1; 7 bases are shared with TRBD1. The CDR3 sequence is 16 residues long. V dropped 0 bases and J dropped 1; count of bases not matched to a gene: 5. Germline CDR1 and CDR2: KGHSH and LQKENI. The full variable domain, completed using reference TRBV18 and TRBJ1-1, is NAGVMQNPRHLVRRRGQEARLRCSPMKGHSHVYWYRQLPEEGLKFMVYLQKENIIDESGMPKERFSAEFPKEGPSILRIQQVVRGDSAAYFCASSPPGRQGNTEAFFGQGTRLTVV.

The chain carries TRBV18 and TRBJ1-1; D ambiguous. Germline V lookup: CDR1 KGHSH, CDR2 LQKENI. The germline V and J ends were trimmed by 4 bases and 10 bases, with 16 bases remaining between them. This CDR3 has 13 residues. DNA for the CDR3: TGTGCCAGCTCACTTCAGTTCGCGGGAGGAGCTTTCTTT. Its protein is CASSLQFAGGAFF.

This clone appeared a single time. CDR3 sequence reads: CASSVEEGSYEQYF. DNA for the CDR3: TGTGCCAGCAGCGTAGAGGAGGGCTCCTACGAGCAGTACTTC. The chain joins TRBV9 to TRBJ2-7, with a tentative D call TRBD2 (6 bases). Germline-derived CDR1 and CDR2 are SGDLS and YYNGEE. CDR3 length equals 14 residues. Trimming removed 0 bases at V and 0 bases at J, with 7 bases between.